This paragraph reports one TCR beta chain. No antigen is known for it. This CDR3 has 13 amino acids. The ends were cut back, 1 base at V and 3 bases at J, with 7 bases in the middle. The germline gives CDR1 SQVTM, CDR2 ANQGSEA. The sample originates from a study of cytomegalovirus exposure and HLA in healthy donors. Notes on the study in general: Most TCRs appeared rarely, but some public TCRs recurred in many donors. Per published reports, the classifier diagnosed cytomegalovirus status with high specificity and sensitivity.

Assay used: immunoSEQ multiplex PCR; TCRdb lists only in-frame clones, some missing. The data show over 200,000 clones, with almost 90% seen just once and 2.9% held by the top ten. This TCR derives from a woman aged 18-30 years in good health and CMV-seronegative. The chain is built from TRBV29-1 and TRBJ1-3, with D maybe TRBD1 (5 bases). The sequencing input was PBMCs. CDR3 DNA sequence: TGCAGCGTTGAAGGCAGGGATGGAAACACCATATATTTT. The encoded protein is CSVEGRDGNTIYF.